The entry that follows covers one TCR beta chain sequence. TCRdb keeps only in-frame clones here, not all; method: immunoSEQ multiplex PCR. There are about 85,000 clones in the sample; around nine tenths occur only once, and roughly 7.2% lies in the top ten. These data are taken from a study of control samples from healthy donors and cancer patients. CDR3 length: 16 amino acids. The germline CDR1 and CDR2 sequences are SSHAT and FNYEAQ (reference sequence). The chain recombines TRBV7-7 with TRBJ2-5, with TRBD2 identical over 7 bases. The sample taken for sequencing was blood. The receptor comes from a woman in her sixties or seventies in good health. The CDR3 region has the DNA TGTGCTAGCTCACGAGGAGTCGGGGGGTGGCAAGAGACCCAGTACTTC. Translating gives CASSRGVGGWQETQYF. The variable domain in full, with the rest retrieved from reference TRBV7-7 and TRBJ2-5, is GAGVSQSPRYKVTKRGQDVTLRCDPISSHATLYWYQQALGQGPEFLTYFNYEAQPDKSGLPSDRFSAERPEGSISTLTIQRTEQRDSAMYRCASSRGVGGWQETQYFGPGTRLLVL.